A selection of T cell receptor beta chains follows, all from one sample in a study of blood T cell repertoires in COVID-19. The table came from immunoSEQ multiplex PCR; TCRdb's copy has only in-frame clones and leaves some out. The sample contains 210,000 or so clones, about nine tenths of which appear only once. The sequenced sample was peripheral blood. These receptors were taken from a man aged 45-60 years with acute or convalescent COVID-19. The CDR3 runs from the conserved cysteine through the conserved F or W. Each record gives: clone size, D gene, V gene, J gene, CDR3 protein, CDR3 DNA. A D gene is named only where the DNA matches it firmly. A row's size may be missing; if present it is once, few, many or a size class.

>few|TRBD1|TRBV30|TRBJ2-2
CAWRRQGAGELFF
TGTGCCTGGAGACGGCAGGGGGCCGGGGAGCTGTTTTTT
>few|-|TRBV2|TRBJ2-5
CASSDSMIGTQYF
TGTGCCAGCAGTGATAGTATGATTGGGACCCAGTACTTC
>-|-|TRBV5-4|TRBJ2-3
CASSFGRGPRGTDTQYF
TGTGCCAGCAGCTTCGGAAGGGGGCCCCGGGGGACAGATACGCAGTATTTT
>few|TRBD1|TRBV6-5|TRBJ1-4
CASSSRTGAGEKLFF
TGTGCCAGCAGTTCAAGGACAGGGGCAGGGGAAAAACTGTTTTTT
>-|TRBD1|TRBV7-9|TRBJ1-3
CASSQGGTGRFRGNTIYF
TGTGCCAGCAGCCAAGGCGGGACAGGGCGTTTCAGGGGAAACACCATATATTTT
>-|TRBD1|TRBV6-5|TRBJ1-6
CASSRPGQGVHF
TGTGCCAGCAGCCGGCCGGGGCAGGGGGTTCACTTT
>-|TRBD1|TRBV5-1|TRBJ2-3
CASSVTGFRTDTQYF
TGCGCCAGCAGCGTGACAGGGTTTCGGACAGATACGCAGTATTTT
>few|TRBD2|TRBV9|TRBJ2-5
CASSTGLAGGLETQYF
TGTGCCAGCAGCACGGGACTAGCGGGGGGTCTGGAGACCCAGTACTTC
>-|-|TRBV28|TRBJ2-7
CACHSDLLGGQYF
TGTGCCTGCCACTCAGACCTTTTGGGGGGGCAGTACTTC
>-|-|TRBV18|TRBJ1-2
CASSPERENGYTF
TGTGCCAGCTCACCAGAGAGGGAGAATGGCTACACCTTC
>-|TRBD2|TRBV11-3|TRBJ2-2
CASSSPGGLSTGELFF
TGTGCCAGCAGCTCCCCGGGGGGGCTTTCCACCGGGGAGCTGTTTTTT
>-|TRBD1|TRBV10-3|TRBJ1-3
CAISWGQSSGNTIYF
TGTGCCATCAGTTGGGGACAGAGCTCTGGAAACACCATATATTTT
>-|TRBD1|TRBV24-1|TRBJ2-5
CATSDPAGGVEETQYF
TGTGCCACCAGTGATCCCGCAGGGGGCGTTGAAGAGACCCAGTACTTC
>-|TRBD2|TRBV27|TRBJ2-1
CASRTSGGLSYNEQFF
TGTGCCTCCCGTACTAGCGGGGGCCTCTCCTACAATGAGCAGTTCTTC
>-|-|TRBV7-9|TRBJ1-1
CASSLGQGNTEAFF
TGTGCCAGCAGCTTAGGCCAGGGGAACACTGAAGCTTTCTTT